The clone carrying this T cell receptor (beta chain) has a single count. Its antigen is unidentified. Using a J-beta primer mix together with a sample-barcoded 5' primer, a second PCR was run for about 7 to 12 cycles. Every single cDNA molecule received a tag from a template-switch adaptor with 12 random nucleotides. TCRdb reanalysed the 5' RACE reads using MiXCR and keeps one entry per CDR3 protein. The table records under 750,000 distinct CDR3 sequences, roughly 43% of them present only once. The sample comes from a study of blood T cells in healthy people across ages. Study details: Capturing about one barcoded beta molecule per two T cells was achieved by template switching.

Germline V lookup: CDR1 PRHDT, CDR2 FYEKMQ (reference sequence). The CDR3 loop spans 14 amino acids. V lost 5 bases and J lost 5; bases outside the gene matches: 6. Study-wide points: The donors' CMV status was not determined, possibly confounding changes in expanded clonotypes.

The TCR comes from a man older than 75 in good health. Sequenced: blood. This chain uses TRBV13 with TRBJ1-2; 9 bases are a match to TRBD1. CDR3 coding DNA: TGTGCCAGCAGCCCGGCCGGGACAGGGTATGGCTACACCTTC. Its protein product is CASSPAGTGYGYTF. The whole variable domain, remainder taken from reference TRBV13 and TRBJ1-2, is AAGVIQSPRHLIKEKRETATLKCYPIPRHDTVYWYQQGPGQDPQFLISFYEKMQSDKGSIPDRFSAQQFSDYHSELNMSSLELGDSALYFCASSPAGTGYGYTFGSGTRLTVV.